This T cell receptor (beta chain) is drawn from a study of chemoradiotherapy in HPV16-positive cancers. The wider study: Functional T-cell assays on a couple of HPV16-positive patients' cells defined candidate HPV-specific clones and common TCR motifs. The study, taken as a whole, reports: Functional assays defining HPV-specific T cells used only two HPV16-positive patients. Candidate HPV-specific clones and E7-related TCR motifs grew in tumor during treatment.

Some clones are missing from TCRdb's copy, which holds only in-frame ones; the method was immunoSEQ multiplex PCR. The sample lists around 800 clones, over 75% seen once, with about 15% in the top ten. A note on this clone: Antigen specificity is unknown.

Over chemoradiotherapy, repertoires were sampled more than once. This receptor was obtained from a human donor with HPV-associated anogenital cancer. The sample in question was tumor tissue, obtained from a patient who underwent chemoradiotherapy.

This CDR3 reads CASSQRTGPDTQYF. DNA of the CDR3: TGTGCCAGCAGCCAAAGGACCGGTCCAGATACGCAGTATTTT. V gene TRBV4-2 combines with J gene TRBJ2-3; no clear D. From germline, CDR1 is LGHNA and CDR2 YNFKEQ. This CDR3 has 14 residues. Trimming removed 2 bases at V and 4 bases at J, with 10 bases between.